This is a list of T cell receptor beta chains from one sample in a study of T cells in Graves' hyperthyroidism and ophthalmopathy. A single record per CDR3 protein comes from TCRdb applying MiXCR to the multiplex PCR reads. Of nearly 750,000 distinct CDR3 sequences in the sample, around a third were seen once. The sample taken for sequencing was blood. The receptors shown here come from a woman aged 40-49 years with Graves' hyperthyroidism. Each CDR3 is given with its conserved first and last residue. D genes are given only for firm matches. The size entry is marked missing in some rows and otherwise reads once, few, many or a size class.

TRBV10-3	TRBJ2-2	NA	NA	TGTGCCACCGGACCGGGACCAAGCACCGGGGAGCTGTTTTTT	CATGPGPSTGELFF
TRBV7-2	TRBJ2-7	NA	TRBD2	TGTGCCAGCAGCTCCTTAGCGGGGGGGCGGGAGCAGTACTTC	CASSSLAGGREQYF
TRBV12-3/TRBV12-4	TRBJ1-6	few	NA	TGTGCCAGCAGTTTATTGGGGCTGGATAATTCACCCCTCCACTTT	CASSLLGLDNSPLHF
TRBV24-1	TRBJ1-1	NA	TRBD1	TGTGCCACCAGTGATACAGACAGGGAAACTTTCTTT	CATSDTDRETFF
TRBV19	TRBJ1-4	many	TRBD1	TGTGCCAGTAGTGTATGGACAGGGGGTGAAAAACTGTTTTTT	CASSVWTGGEKLFF
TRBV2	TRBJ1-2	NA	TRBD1	TGTGCCAGCAGTTTAGCACGGGACAGGGCGCATGGCTACACCTTC	CASSLARDRAHGYTF
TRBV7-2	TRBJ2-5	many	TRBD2	TGTGCCAGCAGCCCAACGGGGCGGGGGGAGACCCAGTACTTC	CASSPTGRGETQYF
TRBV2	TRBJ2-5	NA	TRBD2	TGTGCCAGCAGCCTTAATCGGGGGGTCTGGGAGACCCAGTACTTC	CASSLNRGVWETQYF
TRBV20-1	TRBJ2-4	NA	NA	TGCAGTGCCCCTGGTCTACCCAAAAACATTCAGTACTTC	CSAPGLPKNIQYF
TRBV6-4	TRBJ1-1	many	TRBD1	TGTGCCAGCAGCGCACGACAGGGGGAAGGGACTGAAGCTTTCTTT	CASSARQGEGTEAFF
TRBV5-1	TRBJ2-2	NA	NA	TGCGCCAGCAGCGGAGGCCCTGGACGAAACACCGGGGAGCTGTTTTTT	CASSGGPGRNTGELFF
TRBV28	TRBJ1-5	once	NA	TGTGCCAGCAACAGCGCGGTGGGGCGGGGGAGTCAGCCCCAGCATTTT	CASNSAVGRGSQPQHF
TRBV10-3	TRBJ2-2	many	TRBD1	TGTGCCACGGACAGGGGAGGACTCACCGGGGAGCTGTTTTTT	CATDRGGLTGELFF